Listed below are T cell receptor beta chains from one sample, sequenced in a study of cytomegalovirus exposure and HLA in healthy donors. Generated by immunoSEQ multiplex PCR, the TCRdb table keeps only in-frame clones and is missing some. The sample consists of some 130,000 clones, about 10% of them appearing once. Sequencing input: PBMCs. Receptor source: a man in his forties or fifties in good health and CMV-seronegative. CDR3s include the opening cysteine and the closing phenylalanine or tryptophan. The D gene is left open where the match is weak. Rows may omit the clone size; those that give it use once, few, many or a size class.

CDR3nt	CDR3aa	d_gene	abundance	v_gene	j_gene
TGCAGCGTTGCCCCGCGACTAGCTAGCACAGATACGCAGTATTTT	CSVAPRLASTDTQYF	TRBD2	few	TRBV29-1	TRBJ2-3
TGCGCCAGCAGCCACCCCCTAGGATCTGGCAACTATGGCTACACCTTC	CASSHPLGSGNYGYTF	.	few	TRBV4-1	TRBJ1-2
TGCGCCAGCAGTGAGAACCTCTGGGAAGGGGAATATGGCTACACCTTC	CASSENLWEGEYGYTF	.	few	TRBV10-2	TRBJ1-2
TGCAGCGTTAGCGGGAGTTACGAGCAGTACTTC	CSVSGSYEQYF	TRBD2	few	TRBV29-1	TRBJ2-7
TGTGCCAGCTCGCTCGGGGGGGCGGGTCAGCCCCAGCATTTT	CASSLGGAGQPQHF	.	few	TRBV9	TRBJ1-5
TGCGCCAGCAGCCCGGTTACTAGCTCCTACGAGCAGTACTTC	CASSPVTSSYEQYF	.	.	TRBV5-1	TRBJ2-7
TGTGCCAGCAGTTGGGACTTCCGTCCCAACACTGAAGCTTTCTTT	CASSWDFRPNTEAFF	.	few	TRBV27	TRBJ1-1
TGTGCCAGCTCTCAGAACCAAGCGAGCGATCGGACTGAAGCTTTCTTT	CASSQNQASDRTEAFF	.	.	TRBV18	TRBJ1-1
TGCAGCGCAAACCCCCGGACAAGCACTGAAGCTTTCTTT	CSANPRTSTEAFF	.	.	TRBV29-1	TRBJ1-1
TGTGCCAGCAGCCCTGGGACTGGGGGGGGCACTGAAGCTTTCTTT	CASSPGTGGGTEAFF	.	few	TRBV9	TRBJ1-1
TGTGCCAGCAGCTTTTTTAAAGGGGGCTCCAATCAGCCCCAGCATTTT	CASSFFKGGSNQPQHF	TRBD1	.	TRBV5-6	TRBJ1-5
TGTGCCAGCAGCCCCGGGACTAGGTTCGAGACCCAGTACTTC	CASSPGTRFETQYF	TRBD2	.	TRBV7-8	TRBJ2-5
TGCGCCAGCAGTGAGGGACTACAGTACGAGCAGTACTTC	CASSEGLQYEQYF	.	.	TRBV10-1	TRBJ2-7
TGTGCCAGCAGTGAAATATGGAGGGGTAGGGTCACGAACACTGAAGCTTTCTTT	CASSEIWRGRVTNTEAFF	.	.	TRBV6-1	TRBJ1-1
TGTGCCAGCAGTTTATCAAGGGGTCTTCTCAACGAGCAGTACTTC	CASSLSRGLLNEQYF	.	.	TRBV27	TRBJ2-7